These 25 T cell receptor beta chains originate from one sample sequenced in a study of blood T cell repertoires in COVID-19. Profiled with immunoSEQ multiplex PCR; TCRdb holds only in-frame clones, not every one. The data hold 85,000 to 110,000 clones, with about 89% observed a single time. The specimen sequenced was peripheral blood. The receptors were sampled from a woman aged 60-70 years with acute or convalescent COVID-19.

In this sample, this clone turned up once. This chain connects TRBV25-1 to TRBJ1-4; unclear D gene. V dropped 6 bases and J dropped 1 base, with 12 bases sitting between them. The CDR3 has 15 amino acids. Germline V gene lookup returns CDR1 MGHDK and CDR2 SYGVNS. The DNA for the CDR3 is TGTGCCAGCAGCCGAGCCCGCGGAACTAATGAAAAACTGTTTTTT. It translates to CASSRARGTNEKLFF.

The V gene is TRBV28, the J gene TRBJ2-2; a possible D gene is TRBD1 (5 bases). Trimming shortened V by 4 bases and J by 13 bases, and 13 bases separated the two germline ends. Looked up from germline, CDR1 is MDHEN and CDR2 is SYDVKM. The CDR3 extends over 12 amino acids. CDR3: CASSSGPTGLFF. The CDR3 bases are TGTGCCAGCAGTTCGGGCCCTACAGGGCTGTTTTTT.

The J gene is TRBJ1-1, the V gene TRBV25-1, with unresolved D. Looked up from germline, CDR1 is MGHDK and CDR2 is SYGVNS. The CDR3 is 11 amino acids. Trimming took 7 bases from V and 3 from J, leaving 6 bases between them. CDR3 DNA sequence: TGTGCCAGCACCAGATACACTGAAGCTTTCTTT. Translated, it gives CASTRYTEAFF.

The chain links TRBV24-1 to TRBJ2-1, with 8 bases lining up with TRBD2. The ends lost 3 bases at V and 6 bases at J; junction bases unmatched: 12. The CDR3 loop spans 17 amino acids. Germline values: CDR1 KGHDR, CDR2 SFDVKD. Written as DNA, the CDR3 is TGTGCCACCAGTGATGGCGACCTAGCGGGTGTGGGCAATGAGCAGTTCTTC. It encodes CATSDGDLAGVGNEQFF.

The V gene is TRBV3-1 (or the pseudogene TRBV3-2), the J gene TRBJ2-3; tentative D call: TRBD2 (6 bases). The CDR3 is made up of 13 amino acids. V was pared by 7 bases and J by 3 bases, with 11 bases between. Germline V gene lookup returns CDR1 LGHDT and CDR2 YNNKEL (reference sequence). Written as DNA, the CDR3 is TGTGCCAGCACCCTAGGAGGGACAGATACGCAGTATTTT. Its translation is CASTLGGTDTQYF.

This chain uses TRBV3-1 (or the pseudogene TRBV3-2) with TRBJ2-1, with 8 nucleotides matching TRBD1. The CDR3 length is 14 residues. Germline V gene sequence: CDR1 LGHDT, CDR2 YNNKEL (reference sequence). J gave up 8 bases and V 5 bases, and 8 bases lay outside the gene matches. Here the CDR3 DNA reads TGTGCCAGCAGCTTCGGGACAGGTAGGGATGAGCAGTTCTTC. It yields the protein CASSFGTGRDEQFF.

The chain links TRBV15 to TRBJ2-1, with 14 bases aligning to TRBD2. After removal of 3 bases from V and 5 bases from J, the junction contained 12 bases not matched to a gene. This CDR3 spans 19 amino acids. From germline, CDR1 is LNHNV and CDR2 YYDKDF (reference sequence). The CDR3 loop is CATSSPRGRLAGGNNEQFF. The CDR3 bases are TGTGCCACCAGCAGCCCTAGGGGGCGACTAGCGGGAGGGAACAATGAGCAGTTCTTC.

This clone came up a few times. The chain joins TRBV14 to TRBJ2-7; D gene uncertain. Germline CDR1 and CDR2: SGHDN and FVKESK. There are 14 residues in the CDR3. V was cut by 3 bases and J by 1 base, with 10 bases left in between. The CDR3 coding sequence is TGTGCCAGCAGCCAGGCTTCCTTGTCCTACGAGCAGTACTTC. It encodes CASSQASLSYEQYF. Full variable domain (remainder filled in from reference TRBV14 and TRBJ2-7): EAGVTQFPSHSVIEKGQTVTLRCDPISGHDNLYWYRRVMGKEIKFLLHFVKESKQDESGMPNNRFLAERTGGTYSTLKVQPAELEDSGVYFCASSQASLSYEQYFGPGTRLTVT.

This clone was seen a handful of times. V is TRBV28 and J is TRBJ2-7; 9 bases match TRBD2. In germline, CDR1 is MDHEN, CDR2 SYDVKM. The ends lost 2 bases at V and 3 bases at J; junction bases unmatched: 8. This CDR3 is 16 amino acids long. CDR3 coding DNA: TGTGCCAGCAGTTTAGGGCTAGCGGGACCCCACTACGAGCAGTACTTC. Its protein is CASSLGLAGPHYEQYF. The complete variable domain, with remaining parts taken from reference TRBV28 and TRBJ2-7, reads DVKVTQSSRYLVKRTGEKVFLECVQDMDHENMFWYRQDPGLGLRLIYFSYDVKMKEKGDIPEGYSVSREKKERFSLILESASTNQTSMYLCASSLGLAGPHYEQYFGPGTRLTVT.

This clone was recorded only once. CDR3 in amino acids: CASSPQISRDSGDTQYF. The CDR3 coding sequence is TGTGCCAGCAGCCCGCAAATCTCCCGGGACAGCGGTGATACGCAGTATTTT. This chain uses TRBV7-9 with TRBJ2-3; 7 bases align to TRBD1. The V segment lost 5 bases and the J segment 6 bases; nucleotides outside the gene matches: 17. Germline V gives CDR1 SEHNR, CDR2 FQNEAQ (reference sequence). The CDR3 is 17 residues long.

The chain is built from TRBV5-5 and TRBJ2-1; D is undetermined. Germline loops: CDR1 SGHKS, CDR2 YYEKEE (reference sequence). This CDR3 is built from 15 residues. Deletions cut 0 bases from V and 0 bases from J, with 7 bases between. CDR3 nucleotide sequence: TGTGCCAGCAGCTTGGTATTTAGCTCCTACAATGAGCAGTTCTTC. Translation gives CASSLVFSSYNEQFF.

The chain couples TRBV3-1 (or the pseudogene TRBV3-2) to TRBJ1-1, with D unresolved. The CDR3 contains 14 residues. The V gene lost 2 bases and the J gene lost 4 bases, with 11 bases spanning the gap. Germline lookup yields CDR1 LGHDT and CDR2 YNNKEL (reference sequence). The CDR3 here is CASSQYSGSTEAFF. CDR3 bases: TGTGCCAGCAGCCAATACTCGGGTAGCACTGAAGCTTTCTTT.

In DNA form, the CDR3 reads TGTGCCAGCAGCTTACGATTAACGACGATACTAGGTCGGGATTCACCCCTCCACTTT. This encodes CASSLRLTTILGRDSPLHF. The genes are TRBV7-2 and TRBJ1-6, with D unresolved. V lost 2 bases and J 8 bases, leaving 25 bases between the germline ends. CDR1 is SGHTA and CDR2 is FQGNSA in the germline V gene. The CDR3 runs to 19 residues.

V is TRBV12-3 or TRBV12-4 and J is TRBJ1-2; D gene ambiguous. CDR3 length equals 13 residues. The germline V and J ends were trimmed by 4 bases and 5 bases, with 11 bases remaining between them. The CDR3 sequence: CASSWLAGYGYTF. The DNA of the CDR3 is TGTGCCAGCAGTTGGTTGGCGGGATATGGCTACACCTTC.

The J gene is TRBJ1-1, the V gene TRBV29-1; D remains ambiguous. CDR1 is SQVTM, CDR2 ANQGSEA, per germline. The CDR3 extends over 11 amino acids. Deletions cut 5 bases from V and 4 bases from J, with 8 bases between. CDR3 coding DNA: TGCAGCGTTAGACTGAGCACTGAAGCTTTCTTT. This translates into CSVRLSTEAFF. Filled out from reference TRBV29-1 and TRBJ1-1, the complete variable domain reads SAVISQKPSRDICQRGTSLTIQCQVDSQVTMMFWYRQQPGQSLTLIATANQGSEATYESGFVIDKFPISRPNLTFSTLTVSNMSPEDSSIYLCSVRLSTEAFFGQGTRLTVV.

This rearrangement joins TRBV4-2 to TRBJ2-1, with D possibly matching TRBD2 (6 bases). V was clipped by 3 bases and J by 2 bases, with 14 bases between them. CDR1 LGHNA and CDR2 YNFKEQ come from the germline V gene. This CDR3 contains 16 residues. CDR3 in amino acids: CASSQGLASTYNEQFF. In DNA, the CDR3 is TGTGCCAGCAGCCAGGGCCTAGCGTCCACCTACAATGAGCAGTTCTTC.

The chain has TRBV19 and TRBJ1-6, with unresolved D. Trimming shortened V by 5 bases and J by 8 bases, and 10 bases separated the two germline ends. The CDR3 consists of 13 residues. Germline V gene sequence: CDR1 LNHDA, CDR2 SQIVND (reference sequence). CDR3 DNA sequence: TGTGCCAGTAGTCCAGAATACCATTCACCCCTCCACTTT. The encoded protein is CASSPEYHSPLHF.

The chain combines TRBV3-1 (or the pseudogene TRBV3-2) with TRBJ1-2; D may be TRBD1 (6 bases). The CDR3 has 15 residues. Trimming took 8 bases from V and 2 from J, leaving 18 bases between them. Germline CDR1 and CDR2: LGHDT and YNNKEL (reference sequence). The CDR3 loop is CASRKLDSENYGYTF. CDR3 nucleotide sequence: TGTGCCAGCCGTAAACTGGACAGTGAGAACTATGGCTACACCTTC.

The genes are TRBV18 and TRBJ2-5; TRBD2 agrees at 7 bases. The CDR3 runs to 15 residues. J gave up 5 bases and V 6 bases, and 12 bases lay outside the gene matches. The germline CDR1 and CDR2 sequences are KGHSH and LQKENI. CDR3 DNA sequence: TGTGCCAGCTCCACGAGGGGCGGGAGTGCTGAGACCCAGTACTTC. Encoded protein: CASSTRGGSAETQYF.

V and J are TRBV6-5 and TRBJ1-4; the D is unclear. This CDR3 is built from 15 residues. Deletions cut 4 bases from V and 1 base from J, with 10 bases between. CDR1 and CDR2 (germline): MNHEY, SVGAGI. The CDR3 loop reads CASSSRGITNEKLFF. CDR3 nucleotide sequence: TGTGCCAGCAGTTCCCGGGGTATAACTAATGAAAAACTGTTTTTT.

V and J are TRBV5-1 and TRBJ1-3, with D maybe TRBD1 (5 bases). Germline V gives CDR1 SGHRS, CDR2 YFSETQ. This CDR3 contains 16 residues. Trimming cost V 1 base and J 4 bases, with 15 bases left between them. The CDR3 DNA is TGCGCCAGCAGCTTGAGCGGGACCTCCGTGGGAAACACCATATATTTT. Translating gives CASSLSGTSVGNTIYF.

The CDR3 protein is CASSYTGSNTEAFF. The CDR3 region has the DNA TGTGCCAGCAGTTACACAGGGTCGAACACTGAAGCTTTCTTT. V gene TRBV6-5 combines with J gene TRBJ1-1; a possible D gene is TRBD1 (6 bases). The V and J ends lost 2 bases and 1 base respectively, with 8 bases between them. This CDR3 contains 14 residues. Germline CDR1 is MNHEY and CDR2 is SVGAGI.

As to this clone: The sample has other DNA sequences that encode this CDR3 too. The chain recombines TRBV5-1 with TRBJ1-4; no clear D. Germline values: CDR1 SGHRS, CDR2 YFSETQ. Trimming cost V 1 base and J 4 bases, with 5 bases left between them. The CDR3 totals 13 residues. CDR3 bases: TGCGCCAGCAGCTTGACCGGTAATGAAAAACTGTTTTTT. Amino acid sequence: CASSLTGNEKLFF.

This chain uses TRBV20-1 with TRBJ2-1; D is undetermined. This CDR3 comprises 11 residues. Germline CDR1 reads DFQATT; CDR2 reads SNEGSKA (reference sequence). V lost 7 bases and J lost 4, with 8 bases in between. CDR3 DNA sequence: TGCAGTGGAGGCGGATACAATGAGCAGTTCTTC. This sequence encodes CSGGGYNEQFF.

The chain employs TRBV5-6 and TRBJ2-5; D is undetermined. CDR1 and CDR2 (germline): SGHDT, YYEEEE. Trimming removed 1 base from V and 2 bases from J, with 6 bases in between. The CDR3 is 13 residues long. The CDR3 loop is CASSLPDQETQYF. The DNA for the CDR3 is TGTGCCAGCAGCTTGCCAGATCAAGAGACCCAGTACTTC.